This entry lists 29 T cell receptor beta chains sequenced from one sample in a study of T cell repertoires in cytomegalovirus infection. Antigens for these TCRs are unknown. In TCRdb, the reads were re-called with MiXCR into one record per CDR3 protein. Seen here are roughly 120,000 distinct CDR3 sequences, around 31% observed once, and the top ten hold 41%. The material sequenced was CD8+ T cells from cultured PBMCs, taken from culture after CMV antigen stimulation. The receptors originated from a human donor in good health (CMV status not recorded). Some clones in this sample may be carry-over from other donors' samples.

V is TRBV5-6 and J is TRBJ2-5, with 9 positions matching TRBD2. Per the germline V gene, CDR1 is SGHDT and CDR2 is YYEEEE. Germline trimming cut 0 bases from V and 4 bases from J; bases unmatched to any gene: 10. This CDR3 spans 17 amino acids. The CDR3 spells CASSLEVLRGGLETQYF. As DNA, the CDR3 is TGTGCCAGCAGCTTGGAAGTGCTGCGGGGGGGCTTAGAGACCCAGTACTTC.

The chain has TRBV7-4 and TRBJ2-5, with D uncertain. This CDR3 comprises 16 residues. Germline assignment: CDR1 SGHVT and CDR2 SQSDAQ. Trimming removed 1 base at V and 5 bases at J, with 17 bases between. As DNA, the CDR3 is TGTGCCAGCAGCTTAGGGGCAGGCATTCAAGGGGAGACCCAGTACTTC. Its translation: CASSLGAGIQGETQYF.

The gene calls are TRBV4-1 and TRBJ2-1, with D possibly matching TRBD2 (6 bases). With 3 bases removed from V and 5 bases from J, the gap between germline ends came to 14 bases. Germline lookup yields CDR1 MGHRA and CDR2 YSYEKL. This CDR3 spans 15 amino acids. Written as DNA, the CDR3 is TGCGCCAGCAGCCAGGCGGGGTTGGGTAACAATGAGCAGTTCTTC. The encoded protein is CASSQAGLGNNEQFF.

In regard to this clonotype: Germline is not matched at one junction end, which may reflect a read error. The rearrangement uses TRBV20-1 and TRBJ1-6, with D uncertain. CDR1 DFQATT and CDR2 SNEGSKA come from the germline V gene (reference sequence). The CDR3 runs to 16 residues. CDR3 DNA: TGCAGTGCTAGAGACCAGAGGTTCTCCAATAATTCACCCCTCCACTTT. Translation: CSARDQRFSNNSPLHF.

This sequence joins TRBV4-1 and TRBJ1-2, with 7 positions matching TRBD1. The CDR3 covers 15 residues. The V gene's germline CDR1 is MGHRA and CDR2 YSYEKL. Trimming at V came to 4 bases and at J to 5 bases, leaving 10 bases not matched to a gene. CDR3 residues: CASSPSGQDLYGYTF. The CDR3 nucleotides are TGCGCCAGCAGCCCCTCTGGACAGGACTTATATGGCTACACCTTC.

V is TRBV2 and J is TRBJ2-7; no reliable D call. V was cut by 6 bases and J by 6 bases, with 12 bases left in between. The germline gives CDR1 SNHLY, CDR2 FYNNEI. The CDR3 extends over 12 amino acids. In DNA form, the CDR3 reads TGTGCCAGCAGAGGTGGGTTTGGCGAGCAGTACTTC. This gives the protein CASRGGFGEQYF.

This chain joins TRBV4-1 and TRBJ1-4; D is ambiguous. The CDR3 has 16 amino acids. V dropped 4 bases and J dropped 0 bases, with 12 bases sitting between them. Germline V gives CDR1 MGHRA, CDR2 YSYEKL. The CDR3 protein is CASSLTDGATNEKLFF. The DNA for the CDR3 is TGCGCCAGCAGCCTTACGGACGGCGCAACTAATGAAAAACTGTTTTTT.

The chain joins TRBV5-8 to TRBJ2-2; TRBD1 agrees at 7 bases. Looked up from germline, CDR1 is SGHTS and CDR2 is YDEGEE. The junction had 3 bases not matched to a gene; V was cut back by 0 bases and J by 1 base. There are 16 residues in the CDR3. The CDR3 spells CASSLEWTGNTGELFF. CDR3 coding DNA: TGTGCCAGCAGCTTGGAATGGACAGGGAACACCGGGGAGCTGTTTTTT.

The chain uses TRBV12-3 or TRBV12-4 and TRBJ1-4; TRBD1 matches 10 bases. There are 14 residues in the CDR3. The junction had 7 bases not matched to a gene; V was cut back by 7 bases and J by 8 bases. In DNA, the CDR3 is TGTGCCAGCACCCCCGGGACAGGGGAGGAAAAACTGTTTTTT. It specifies CASTPGTGEEKLFF.

In its sample, this clonotype was seen many times. V gene TRBV28 combines with J gene TRBJ2-2; D ambiguous. V dropped 8 bases and J dropped 3 bases, with 4 bases sitting between them. Germline V CDR1 and CDR2: MDHEN, SYDVKM. This CDR3 is built from 11 residues. The DNA for the CDR3 is TGTGCCAGCGAAGACACCGGGGAGCTGTTTTTT. Its translation: CASEDTGELFF.

A single count supports this clonotype. This sequence joins TRBV20-1 and TRBJ2-7; 10 bases align to TRBD1. The CDR3 runs 14 residues. The V gene's germline CDR1 is DFQATT and CDR2 SNEGSKA (reference sequence). V shed 0 bases, J shed 6 bases, and the junction held 5 bases outside the gene matches. CDR3 nucleotides: TGCAGTGCTAGAGACCGGGACAGGGGTGGCGAGCAGTACTTC. It specifies CSARDRDRGGEQYF.

This clonotype was seen at least ten times. This chain connects TRBV10-2 to TRBJ1-5; D perhaps matches TRBD1 (5 bases). V was pared by 4 bases and J by 7 bases, with 11 bases between. The CDR3 consists of 13 residues. From germline, CDR1 is WSHSY and CDR2 SAAADI. The chain's CDR3 is CASSAGWGQPQHF. In DNA, the CDR3 is TGCGCCAGCAGTGCAGGGTGGGGGCAGCCCCAGCATTTT.

This clonotype was counted at least ten times. The V gene is TRBV6-1, the J gene TRBJ1-5, with D maybe TRBD1 (6 bases). The CDR3 sequence is 15 residues long. V lost 2 bases and J 2 bases, leaving 10 bases between the germline ends. CDR1 is MNHNS and CDR2 is SASEGT in the germline V gene. CDR3 protein: CASSEWRQGNQPQHF. In DNA, the CDR3 is TGTGCCAGCAGTGAATGGAGACAGGGCAATCAGCCCCAGCATTTT.

This clonotype was recorded a few times. The chain combines TRBV12-3 or TRBV12-4 with TRBJ2-1; TRBD1 might be the D (6 bases). This CDR3 has 19 residues. The V end lost 3 bases, the J end lost 2 bases, and 23 bases lay between the germline ends. CDR3 region: CASSLVWLGAFQTYNEQFF. CDR3 in DNA: TGTGCCAGCAGTTTGGTCTGGTTGGGGGCCTTCCAAACCTACAATGAGCAGTTCTTC.

This clonotype is a singleton in its sample. The chain is built from TRBV6-5 and TRBJ2-5; 13 bases line up with TRBD2. CDR3 length: 18 residues. The germline CDR1 and CDR2 sequences are MNHEY and SVGAGI. J gave up 2 bases and V 6 bases, and 12 bases lay outside the gene matches. Here the CDR3 reads CASRGSRTSGGVQETQYF. The CDR3 DNA reads as TGTGCCAGCAGGGGTAGTCGGACTAGCGGGGGAGTACAAGAGACCCAGTACTTC.

In this sample, this clonotype turned up a few times. The rearrangement joins TRBV29-1 to TRBJ2-7; TRBD1 agrees at 7 bases. Germline V lookup: CDR1 SQVTM, CDR2 ANQGSEA. This CDR3 has 15 residues. Trimming removed 7 bases from V and 0 bases from J; junction bases left unmatched: 12. As DNA, the CDR3 is TGCAGCGCTGCCGGGACAGTGGGAAGCTCCTACGAGCAGTACTTC. It yields the protein CSAAGTVGSSYEQYF.

This clonotype has only a few counts. The chain links TRBV7-9 to TRBJ2-7, with 9 bases aligning to TRBD1. The length of the CDR3 is 16 residues. The ends lost 5 bases at V and 3 bases at J; junction bases unmatched: 11. Germline CDR1 reads SEHNR; CDR2 reads FQNEAQ (reference sequence). CDR3 in DNA: TGTGCCAGCAGCCTAGACCGGGACAGGGTTTTCTACGAGCAGTACTTC. Protein: CASSLDRDRVFYEQYF.

CDR3 residues: CSASGLAQDTQYF. The CDR3 nucleotides read TGCAGCGCCTCGGGACTAGCTCAAGATACGCAGTATTTT. This rearrangement joins TRBV29-1 to TRBJ2-3; TRBD2 agrees at 9 bases. V was clipped by 7 bases and J by 5 bases; unmatched bases: 7. The CDR3 runs 13 residues. Germline loops: CDR1 SQVTM, CDR2 ANQGSEA.

This clonotype was detected a few times. The chain joins TRBV10-3 to TRBJ2-7; a weak D match, TRBD2 (5 bases). The ends were cut back, 0 bases at V and 7 bases at J, with 13 bases in the middle. Germline V gene lookup returns CDR1 ENHRY and CDR2 SYGVKD. The CDR3 extends over 14 amino acids. In DNA form, the CDR3 reads TGTGCCATCAGTGAGTCGACTATCTTATGGGAGCAGTACTTC. Protein product: CAISESTILWEQYF.

Many counts were recorded for this clonotype. CDR3 DNA sequence: TGTGCCAGCAGCTTAGAGGGACTAGCGGGGGGGCCGTATGAGCAGTTCTTC. It is translated as CASSLEGLAGGPYEQFF. This sequence joins TRBV7-2 and TRBJ2-1; 16 bases are shared with TRBD2. The CDR3 spans 17 residues. The junction had 5 bases not matched to a gene; V was cut back by 1 base and J by 8 bases. The germline V gene has CDR1 SGHTA and CDR2 FQGNSA.

There are a few counts of this clonotype. In DNA form, the CDR3 reads TGTGCCAGCAGTTTAGGTCGTGGACAGGGCTGGGGCTACACCTTC. Its translation: CASSLGRGQGWGYTF. The chain is built from TRBV27 and TRBJ1-2; TRBD1 agrees at 8 bases. The CDR3 spans 15 residues. The V and J ends lost 2 bases and 8 bases, in that order; junction bases with no gene match: 10. Germline V lookup: CDR1 MNHEY, CDR2 SMNVEV (reference sequence).

The V call is TRBV7-6, the J call TRBJ2-2; no definite D call. The CDR3 runs 14 residues. CDR1 and CDR2 from the germline V gene are SGHVS and FNYEAQ. The ends were cut back, 0 bases at V and 1 base at J, with 3 bases in the middle. This CDR3 is CASSLALNTGELFF. The CDR3 coding sequence is TGTGCCAGCAGCTTAGCCTTGAACACCGGGGAGCTGTTTTTT.

The table lists this clonotype with many counts. The rearrangement joins TRBV7-2 to TRBJ1-5, with TRBD1 identical over 8 bases. The V gene's germline CDR1 is SGHTA and CDR2 FQGNSA. This CDR3 has 20 amino acids. The V segment lost 1 base and the J segment 0 bases; nucleotides outside the gene matches: 14. CDR3 sequence reads: CASSLDPPGQAPYSNQPQHF. The CDR3 DNA is TGTGCCAGCAGCTTAGACCCGCCGGGACAGGCGCCTTATAGCAATCAGCCCCAGCATTTT.

CDR3 coding DNA: TGCGCCAGCAGTCCTAATCCTAGACAGGTCGACACCGGGGAGCTGTTTTTT. Translation gives CASSPNPRQVDTGELFF. This chain uses TRBV23-1 with TRBJ2-2; D might be TRBD1 (6 bases). TRBV23-1 is placed among ORFs of uncertain function. V dropped 4 bases and J dropped 3 bases, with 18 bases sitting between them. There are 17 residues in the CDR3.

The genes are TRBV7-6 and TRBJ2-1; D is perhaps TRBD1 or TRBD2 (5 bases each). The V gene lost 5 bases and the J gene lost 8 bases, with 13 bases spanning the gap. The germline V gene has CDR1 SGHVS and CDR2 FNYEAQ. CDR3 length: 13 residues. CDR3 in DNA: TGTGCCAGCAGCCAAGGGACGGGCGATGAGCAGTTCTTC. It specifies CASSQGTGDEQFF.

This clonotype appeared once. The rearrangement links TRBV7-2 to TRBJ2-2; D is undetermined. V was cut by 0 bases and J by 7 bases, with 3 bases left in between. The CDR3 has 12 amino acids. Germline CDR1 SGHTA, CDR2 FQGNSA. The CDR3 sequence: CASSLAVGELFF. The CDR3 DNA sequence: TGTGCCAGCAGCTTAGCGGTCGGGGAGCTGTTTTTT.

The CDR3 nucleotides are TGTGCCAGCAGTTACTGGACTAGCGGGGCTGATGAGCAGTACTTC. The encoded protein is CASSYWTSGADEQYF. This rearrangement joins TRBV6-2 or TRBV6-3 to TRBJ2-7; 12 nucleotides line up with TRBD2. Germline CDR1 is MNHEY and CDR2 is SVGEGT. V gave up 1 base and J gave up 7 bases; unmatched junction bases: 5. The CDR3 has 15 amino acids.

The table lists this clonotype with a few counts. The V call is TRBV6-5, the J call TRBJ2-5; D is possibly TRBD2 (7 bases). CDR1 and CDR2 (germline): MNHEY, SVGAGI. This CDR3 region has 17 residues. V was shortened by 0 bases and J by 5 bases, with 19 bases between the two germline ends. CDR3 region: CASSYSGGALVVETQYF. DNA of the CDR3: TGTGCCAGCAGTTACTCAGGGGGGGCGCTCGTCGTGGAGACCCAGTACTTC.

This clonotype has a handful of counts. This rearrangement joins TRBV7-9 to TRBJ2-7; tentatively, D is TRBD1 or TRBD2 (5 bases each). CDR1 and CDR2 from the germline V gene are SEHNR and FQNEAQ (reference sequence). The CDR3 is made up of 16 amino acids. Trimming took off 4 bases at V and 3 bases at J, with 19 bases between the two ends. CDR3 loop: CASSSGPHSASYEQYF. DNA of the CDR3: TGTGCCAGCAGCTCGGGACCGCATTCGGCAAGCTACGAGCAGTACTTC.